This TCR beta chain was captured by sequencing in a study of T cell repertoires in cytomegalovirus infection. Study-level background: Shared public TCR beta signatures pointed to both CMV infection and a matching HLA type. The study's findings and limits: What dominated the ex vivo response were HLA-C-restricted CMV-specific TCR beta clonotypes. CMV carriers with the relevant HLA were identified by cumulative public TCR beta family frequency.

The ends lost 5 bases at V and 9 bases at J; junction bases unmatched: 9. CDR3 length: 16 residues. Per germline, CDR1 SGHVT and CDR2 SQSDAQ. Concerning this clonotype itself: What it recognizes is unknown.

Using its own MiXCR run on the reads, TCRdb lists one record per CDR3 protein. The sample lists some 500,000 distinct CDR3 sequences; 33% were seen once. The V gene is TRBV7-4, the J gene TRBJ2-1; 14 bases fit TRBD2. The TCR comes from a human donor in good health (CMV status not recorded). Some clones in this sample may be carry-over from other donors' samples. The specimen comprised cultured PBMCs, sampled from culture after CMV antigen stimulation. CDR3 loop: CASSPPTSGRALEQFF. Written as DNA, the CDR3 is TGTGCCAGCAGCCCCCCGACTAGCGGGAGGGCCCTTGAGCAGTTCTTC. The variable domain in full, completed from reference TRBV7-4 and TRBJ2-1, reads GAGVSQSPRYKVAKRGRDVALRCDSISGHVTLYWYRQTLGQGSEVLTYSQSDAQRDKSGRPSGRFSAERPERSVSTLKIQRTEQGDSAVYLCASSPPTSGRALEQFFGPGTRLTVL.